What follows are 28 T cell receptor beta chains derived from one specimen sequenced in a study of blood T cell repertoires in COVID-19. Generated by immunoSEQ multiplex PCR, the TCRdb table keeps only in-frame clones and is missing some. The sample lists approximately 80,000 clones; roughly three quarters were seen once. The sequenced material came from peripheral blood. These TCRs come from a man aged 65 to 79 with active or convalescent COVID-19.

This rearrangement joins TRBV5-4 to TRBJ1-3; no clear D gene. The CDR3 length is 15 residues. The ends were cut back, 1 base at V and 0 bases at J, with 8 bases in the middle. Germline CDR1 reads SGHNT; CDR2 reads YYREEE (reference sequence). For the CDR3, the DNA is TGTGCCAGCAGCTTGTCTCCTCTCTCTGGAAACACCATATATTTT. It specifies CASSLSPLSGNTIYF.

The gene calls are TRBV7-6 and TRBJ2-7, with TRBD1 matching over 8 bases. J gave up 0 bases and V 2 bases, and 6 bases lay outside the gene matches. Germline-derived CDR1 and CDR2 are SGHVS and FNYEAQ. The CDR3 is 16 amino acids. The CDR3 loop is CASSLRGQVGSYEQYF. The CDR3 DNA reads as TGTGCCAGCAGCTTAAGGGGACAGGTCGGCTCCTACGAGCAGTACTTC.

The chain carries TRBV24-1 and TRBJ2-7, with D maybe TRBD2 (7 bases). The CDR3 length is 13 residues. The germline V gene encodes CDR1 KGHDR and CDR2 SFDVKD. V was clipped by 9 bases and J by 5 bases, with 16 bases between them. The CDR3 nucleotides read TGTGCCACCGAAGGGGGGGCCTCGGACGAGCAGTACTTC. Translated, it gives CATEGGASDEQYF.

The rearrangement joins TRBV29-1 to TRBJ1-4, with D possibly being TRBD1 (6 bases). The V gene lost 7 bases and the J gene lost 0 bases, with 6 bases spanning the gap. Germline CDR1 and CDR2: SQVTM and ANQGSEA. The CDR3 totals 12 residues. The CDR3 nucleotides read TGCAGCGGGACAGCAACTAATGAAAAACTGTTTTTT. Its protein product is CSGTATNEKLFF. Full variable domain (remainder filled in from reference TRBV29-1 and TRBJ1-4): SAVISQKPSRDICQRGTSLTIQCQVDSQVTMMFWYRQQPGQSLTLIATANQGSEATYESGFVIDKFPISRPNLTFSTLTVSNMSPEDSSIYLCSGTATNEKLFFGSGTQLSVL.

The genes are TRBV28 and TRBJ2-7; 9 bases map to TRBD1. The CDR3 extends over 15 amino acids. The V and J ends lost 6 bases and 9 bases, in that order; junction bases with no gene match: 15. Germline lookup yields CDR1 MDHEN and CDR2 SYDVKM. The DNA of the CDR3 is TGTGCCAGCAGCCCTACAGGACAGGGGTTGGATGTGCAGTACTTC. Translated, it gives CASSPTGQGLDVQYF.

The chain has TRBV21-1 and TRBJ2-5; the D call in the table, TRBD2, was not verified against the DNA. TRBV21-1 is assigned pseudogene status. The CDR3 contains 18 residues. The CDR3 reads CASSKVERGLAKEETQYF. CDR3 nucleotides: TGTGCCAGCAGCAAAGTTGAGCGGGGCTTGGCGAAAGAAGAGACCCAGTACTTC.

The chain employs TRBV18 and TRBJ2-1; tentative D call: TRBD2 (5 bases). V lost 8 bases, J lost 8 bases, and 22 bases lay in between. This CDR3 spans 15 amino acids. Per the germline V gene, CDR1 is KGHSH and CDR2 is LQKENI. The chain's CDR3 is CASTHSEGGGDEQFF. The CDR3 nucleotides are TGTGCCAGCACTCACTCAGAGGGTGGAGGAGATGAGCAGTTCTTC.

This rearrangement joins TRBV9 to TRBJ1-1; D is unclear. This CDR3 has 13 residues. Germline lookup yields CDR1 SGDLS and CDR2 YYNGEE. Trimming cost V 1 base and J 4 bases, with 8 bases left between them. The CDR3 coding sequence is TGTGCCAGCAGCGTACGGTCGGGCACTGAAGCTTTCTTT. This encodes CASSVRSGTEAFF.

The table lists this clone with a few counts. V usage is TRBV5-8 and J usage is TRBJ1-2; tentatively, D is TRBD1 (6 bases). With 5 bases removed from V and 2 bases from J, the gap between germline ends came to 13 bases. Germline values: CDR1 SGHTS, CDR2 YDEGEE. The CDR3 contains 14 residues. The CDR3 DNA reads TGTGCCAGCAGTCCCACGGGACAAAACTATGGCTACACCTTC. Protein: CASSPTGQNYGYTF. The variable domain in full, with the rest retrieved from reference TRBV5-8 and TRBJ1-2, is EAGVTQSPTHLIKTRGQQATLRCSPISGHTSVYWYQQALGLGLQFLLWYDEGEERNRGNFPPRFSGRQFPNYSSELNVNALELEDSALYLCASSPTGQNYGYTFGSGTRLTVV.

The chain links TRBV3-1 (or the pseudogene TRBV3-2) to TRBJ2-5, with TRBD2 as a possible D gene (6 bases). This CDR3 spans 14 amino acids. Per germline, CDR1 LGHDT and CDR2 YNNKEL (reference sequence). The V and J ends lost 8 bases and 0 bases respectively, with 13 bases between them. The CDR3 nucleotides read TGTGCCAGCGGGAATAGCGGTCACCAAGAGACCCAGTACTTC. Translating it yields CASGNSGHQETQYF.

The V call is TRBV28, the J call TRBJ1-2; D remains unclear. The CDR3 is 15 residues long. Looked up from germline, CDR1 is MDHEN and CDR2 is SYDVKM. Trimming left V 1 base short and J 4 bases short, with 13 bases between. This CDR3 reads CASSLSLGAAYGYTF. CDR3 bases: TGTGCCAGCAGTTTATCTCTCGGAGCGGCCTATGGCTACACCTTC.

This clone was seen a few times. The chain carries TRBV10-1 and TRBJ1-1, with unresolved D. The germline V gene encodes CDR1 WNHNN and CDR2 SYGVQD (reference sequence). Deletions cut 6 bases from V and 0 bases from J, with 11 bases between. The CDR3 is 14 residues long. CDR3 nucleotide sequence: TGCGCCAGCAGCCCTACCCTTTTGAACACTGAAGCTTTCTTT. It encodes CASSPTLLNTEAFF.

The chain employs TRBV28 and TRBJ2-7, with D perhaps matching TRBD1 (7 bases). Germline V gene data show CDR1 as MDHEN and CDR2 as SYDVKM. V gave up 5 bases and J gave up 2 bases, with 16 bases separating them. The CDR3 loop spans 15 amino acids. The CDR3 here is CASSRQGLGAYEQYF. As DNA, the CDR3 is TGTGCCAGCAGTAGACAGGGACTCGGGGCCTACGAGCAGTACTTC. The variable domain in full, completed from reference TRBV28 and TRBJ2-7, reads DVKVTQSSRYLVKRTGEKVFLECVQDMDHENMFWYRQDPGLGLRLIYFSYDVKMKEKGDIPEGYSVSREKKERFSLILESASTNQTSMYLCASSRQGLGAYEQYFGPGTRLTVT.

The chain joins TRBV27 to TRBJ1-1; D uncertain. Trimming shortened V by 0 bases and J by 1 base, and 9 bases separated the two germline ends. In germline, CDR1 is MNHEY, CDR2 SMNVEV (reference sequence). The CDR3 sequence is 15 residues long. The CDR3 coding sequence is TGTGCCAGCAGTTTATCCCAGGCAGGGAACACTGAAGCTTTCTTT. Its protein is CASSLSQAGNTEAFF.

The chain couples TRBV11-2 to TRBJ2-7; 8 nucleotides line up with TRBD2. CDR1 and CDR2 (germline): SGHAT, FQNNGV. There are 15 residues in the CDR3. V shed 5 bases, J shed 1 base, and the junction held 7 bases outside the gene matches. The CDR3 sequence is CASSLSGGGSYEQYF. The CDR3 DNA follows: TGTGCCAGCAGCCTGAGCGGGGGCGGGTCCTACGAGCAGTACTTC.

The rearrangement links TRBV19 to TRBJ2-5, with D possibly matching TRBD1 (5 bases). V lost 2 bases to trimming and J lost 4 bases, with 11 bases between them. Per the germline V gene, CDR1 is LNHDA and CDR2 is SQIVND (reference sequence). CDR3 size: 14 residues. The CDR3 here is CASSISQGRETQYF. The CDR3 DNA follows: TGTGCCAGTAGTATATCGCAGGGTCGAGAGACCCAGTACTTC.

This chain joins TRBV7-8 and TRBJ2-1; D may be TRBD1 (6 bases). Germline V gene sequence: CDR1 SGHVS, CDR2 FQNEAQ. V dropped 3 bases and J dropped 7 bases, with 34 bases sitting between them. CDR3 length: 21 residues. The CDR3 bases are TGTGCCAGCAGCTTCAACGACCTTGGAGACCTAACCCAGGGGATTAAGAATGAGCAGTTCTTC. Its translation is CASSFNDLGDLTQGIKNEQFF.

V usage is TRBV9 and J usage is TRBJ2-5, with D possibly being TRBD2 (5 bases). V was cut by 4 bases and J by 1 base, with 14 bases left in between. Germline V CDR1 and CDR2: SGDLS, YYNGEE. The CDR3 runs 15 residues. CDR3 protein: CASSPLGLFQETQYF. CDR3 nucleotide sequence: TGTGCCAGCAGCCCTCTAGGACTCTTCCAAGAGACCCAGTACTTC.

The CDR3 loop reads CAISEGGNEKLFF. CDR3 coding DNA: TGTGCCATCAGTGAGGGGGGGAATGAAAAACTGTTTTTT. J is TRBJ1-4 and V is TRBV10-3; the D gene is possibly TRBD1 (5 bases). The CDR3 is made up of 13 amino acids. Per germline, CDR1 ENHRY and CDR2 SYGVKD. The ends were cut back, 2 bases at V and 5 bases at J, with 6 bases in the middle.

This clone was found a few times. The chain joins TRBV7-2 to TRBJ1-2; TRBD1 agrees at 7 bases. J gave up 3 bases and V 5 bases, and 9 bases lay outside the gene matches. The germline V gene encodes CDR1 SGHTA and CDR2 FQGNSA. The CDR3 is 15 amino acids. CDR3 DNA: TGTGCCAGCAGCCCTCCCTACAGGGGAGACTATGGCTACACCTTC. Its translation: CASSPPYRGDYGYTF.

This clone was counted once. The chain employs TRBV4-2 and TRBJ1-4; D is undetermined. The ends were cut back, 1 base at V and 8 bases at J, with 17 bases in the middle. CDR1 is LGHNA, CDR2 YNFKEQ, per germline. This CDR3 comprises 16 residues. The CDR3 here is CASSQALRSGDEKLFF. CDR3 sequence (DNA): TGTGCCAGCAGCCAAGCGTTGAGGTCCGGAGACGAAAAACTGTTTTTT.

This clone was observed a few times. This rearrangement joins TRBV28 to TRBJ2-7; TRBD2 is a possible D gene (6 bases). The CDR3 runs 15 residues. CDR1 and CDR2 (germline): MDHEN, SYDVKM. V was trimmed by 1 base and J by 5 bases, leaving 15 bases between them. The CDR3, as DNA: TGTGCCAGCAGTTTATCAACTCGGGGAGGAGACGAGCAGTACTTC. Residues: CASSLSTRGGDEQYF. Full variable domain (missing parts from reference TRBV28 and TRBJ2-7): DVKVTQSSRYLVKRTGEKVFLECVQDMDHENMFWYRQDPGLGLRLIYFSYDVKMKEKGDIPEGYSVSREKKERFSLILESASTNQTSMYLCASSLSTRGGDEQYFGPGTRLTVT.

The rearrangement uses TRBV18 and TRBJ2-5; the D gene is possibly TRBD2 (5 bases). The CDR3 length is 14 residues. V was shortened by 3 bases and J by 5 bases, with 13 bases between the two germline ends. CDR1 and CDR2 from the germline V gene are KGHSH and LQKENI. The CDR3 spells CASSPAGRSETQYF. The CDR3 DNA follows: TGTGCCAGCTCACCGGCGGGCCGTAGTGAGACCCAGTACTTC. Together with reference TRBV18 and TRBJ2-5, the CDR3 gives the full variable domain: NAGVMQNPRHLVRRRGQEARLRCSPMKGHSHVYWYRQLPEEGLKFMVYLQKENIIDESGMPKERFSAEFPKEGPSILRIQQVVRGDSAAYFCASSPAGRSETQYFGPGTRLLVL.

The rearrangement uses TRBV6-1 and TRBJ1-5; the D is unclear. The CDR3 length is 14 residues. Germline CDR1 MNHNS, CDR2 SASEGT. Trimming shortened V by 2 bases and J by 7 bases, and 12 bases separated the two germline ends. CDR3 nucleotides: TGTGCCAGCAGTGAATGGGCCCCAGACCAGCCCCAGCATTTT. It codes for CASSEWAPDQPQHF.

V is TRBV14 and J is TRBJ1-6; no reliable D call. This CDR3 region has 13 residues. In germline, CDR1 is SGHDN, CDR2 FVKESK. V lost 5 bases and J 8 bases, leaving 10 bases between the germline ends. CDR3 sequence reads: CASSFPFHSPLHF. CDR3 DNA sequence: TGTGCCAGCAGCTTCCCGTTCCATTCACCCCTCCACTTT.

The chain uses TRBV21-1 and TRBJ1-2; the table's D call of TRBD1 was not tested on the DNA. TRBV21-1 is an annotated pseudogene. The CDR3 sequence is 12 residues long. The CDR3 bases are TGTGCCAGCTCCAGACAGGGGTTAGGCTACACCTTC. Protein sequence: CASSRQGLGYTF.

The chain couples TRBV5-5 to TRBJ2-7; 8 positions match TRBD2. Looked up from germline, CDR1 is SGHKS and CDR2 is YYEKEE (reference sequence). V gave up 4 bases and J gave up 4 bases; unmatched junction bases: 10. This CDR3 has 15 residues. In DNA form, the CDR3 reads TGTGCCAGCAGCCCCTCCTGGCGGGGGGTTTACGAGCAGTACTTC. It translates to CASSPSWRGVYEQYF. The full variable domain, with the rest looked up from reference TRBV5-5 and TRBJ2-7, is DAGVTQSPTHLIKTRGQQVTLRCSPISGHKSVSWYQQVLGQGPQFIFQYYEKEERGRGNFPDRFSARQFPNYSSELNVNALLLGDSALYLCASSPSWRGVYEQYFGPGTRLTVT.

The chain uses TRBV28 and TRBJ1-6; 9 positions agree with TRBD1. CDR1 and CDR2 (germline): MDHEN, SYDVKM. The ends lost 7 bases at V and 10 bases at J; junction bases unmatched: 8. The length of the CDR3 is 14 residues. CDR3 bases: TGTGCCAGCATCCCGGGACAGGGCAACTCACCCCTCCACTTT. Its protein product is CASIPGQGNSPLHF. Full variable domain (outside the CDR3, taken from reference TRBV28 and TRBJ1-6): DVKVTQSSRYLVKRTGEKVFLECVQDMDHENMFWYRQDPGLGLRLIYFSYDVKMKEKGDIPEGYSVSREKKERFSLILESASTNQTSMYLCASIPGQGNSPLHFGNGTRLTVT.